This T cell receptor (beta chain) was documented in a study of cytomegalovirus exposure and HLA in healthy donors (dated by TCRdb to the late 2010s). Some background on the complete study: The 700 or so repertoires of the first cohort and the 110 or so validation repertoires were produced on the same platform, according to a later analysis. To predict cytomegalovirus infection status, the study combined high-throughput TCR immunosequencing, statistical association of individual TCRs with disease status, and machine learning. In addition to the first cohort of around 670 subjects, a separate validation cohort of about 120 different subjects was used. The study was designed to test whether signatures of past pathogen exposure could be identified by cataloging public T cell receptors. Results and caveats for the whole study, not just this receptor: Three of the identified cytomegalovirus-associated TCR beta chains were confirmed in vitro to be specific for cytomegalovirus antigens. In a later analysis, TCRs clustered in the first cohort were found to also tend to co-occur in the roughly 130 validation repertoires, with approximately 94% of cluster scores above 0. Cytomegalovirus status was reported to be diagnosed by the classifier with high specificity and sensitivity in both the original and validation cohorts. Most TCR sequences were observed very rarely across donors, whereas some public TCRs were present in many individuals. A later analysis lacked HLA typing for the validation cohort, so it scored co-occurrence in that cohort across all 110 or so repertoires. The study listed 150 to 200 TCR beta chains as associated with cytomegalovirus. It was suggested by the authors that the approach could potentially be generalized to other disease states and immunological phenotypes.

Donors formed part of the validation cohort, which comprised fewer than 150 subjects and was distinct from the first cohort of several hundred subjects. Library construction relied on the immunoSEQ multiplex PCR assay. As for the authors' bioinformatics: A statistical classification framework was built to diagnose cytomegalovirus status from the catalog of TCR beta chain sequences. Drawn from immuneACCESS, this table holds only the in-frame rearrangements with V and J called that TCRdb kept. Clones are partly lost; checked studies trace under half to an unresolved V gene and leave the rest unexplained. The V and J calls and clone size are taken from that table; D and trimming were inferred from the DNA. A total of 150,000 to 180,000 clones appear in this sample, 75% to 90% of them only once. 20% to 25% of the sample lies in the top ten. A note on this clone: Its antigen is not yet known. Qualities for individual bases were not recorded, and no much larger clone is one base off.

The receptor comes from a man aged 18 to 35 in good health and CMV-seropositive. The sample comprised PBMCs.

In nucleotide form, the sequence is TGCGCCAGCAGATCGACAGACCCCTACGAGCAGTACTTC. This translates into CASRSTDPYEQYF. Recombination joined TRBV5-1 with TRBJ2-7; TRBD1 is a possible D gene, resting on 5 matching bases. Reading from cysteine to phenylalanine, the CDR3 counts 13 amino acids. Only the CDR3 DNA is retained, 39 bases long and in frame from the first base. V was cut back by 5 bases and J by 2 bases, leaving a gap of 11 bases between them. CDR1 and CDR2 (SGHRS, YFSETQ) derive from the germline V gene.